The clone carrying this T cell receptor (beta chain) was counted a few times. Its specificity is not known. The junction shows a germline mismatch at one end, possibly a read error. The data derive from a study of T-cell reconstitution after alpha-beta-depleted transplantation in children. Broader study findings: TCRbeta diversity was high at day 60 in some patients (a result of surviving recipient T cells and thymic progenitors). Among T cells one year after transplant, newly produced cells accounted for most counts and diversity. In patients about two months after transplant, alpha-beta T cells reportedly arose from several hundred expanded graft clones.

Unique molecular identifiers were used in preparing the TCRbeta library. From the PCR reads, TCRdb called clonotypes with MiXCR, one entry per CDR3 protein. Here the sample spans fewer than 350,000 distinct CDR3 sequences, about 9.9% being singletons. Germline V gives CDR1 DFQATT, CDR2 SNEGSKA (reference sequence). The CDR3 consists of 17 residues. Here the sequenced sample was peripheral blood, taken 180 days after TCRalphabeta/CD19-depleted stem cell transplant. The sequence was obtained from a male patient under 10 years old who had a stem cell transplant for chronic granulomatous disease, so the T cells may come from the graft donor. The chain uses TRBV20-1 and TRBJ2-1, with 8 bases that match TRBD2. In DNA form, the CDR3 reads TGCTGTGCTAGTAGAGCGGGAGCAGTGGGCTCCTACAATGAGCAGTTCTTC. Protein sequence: CCASRAGAVGSYNEQFF.